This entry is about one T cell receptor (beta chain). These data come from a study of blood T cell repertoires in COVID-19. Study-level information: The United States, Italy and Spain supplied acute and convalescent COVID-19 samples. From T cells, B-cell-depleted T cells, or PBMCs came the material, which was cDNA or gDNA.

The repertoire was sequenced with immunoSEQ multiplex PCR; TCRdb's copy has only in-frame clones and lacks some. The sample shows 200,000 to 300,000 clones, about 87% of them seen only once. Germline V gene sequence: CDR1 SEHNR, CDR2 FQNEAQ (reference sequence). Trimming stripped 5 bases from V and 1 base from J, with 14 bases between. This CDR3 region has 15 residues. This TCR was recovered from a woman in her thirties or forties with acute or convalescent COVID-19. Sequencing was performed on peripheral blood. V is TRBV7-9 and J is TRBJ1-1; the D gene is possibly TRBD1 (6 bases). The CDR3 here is CASSDRQESNTEAFF. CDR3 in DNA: TGTGCCAGCAGCGACCGACAGGAATCGAACACTGAAGCTTTCTTT.